This TCR beta chain originates from a study of blood T cell repertoires in COVID-19. Whole-study context: Material from acute and convalescent COVID-19 was sourced from the United States, Italy and Spain.

Grouping used clinical history reported by participants in a survey and questionnaire. In the original analysis: For nucleated cells, counts were estimated from reference gene primer amplification. This table comes from immunoSEQ multiplex PCR, and its TCRdb copy is limited to in-frame clones, with some not included. D and trimming were read from the DNA, whereas the V and J calls and clone size are those reported in that table. The data hold some 500,000 clones, with approximately 87% observed a single time. V lost 0 bases, J lost 6 bases, and 10 bases lay in between. The CDR3 length is 14 residues. CDR1 is MNHEY and CDR2 is SVGEGT in the germline V gene.

The sequence came from a woman between 40 and 55 years old who had recovered from COVID-19. The sequenced material came from PBMCs or T cells enriched from blood (not recorded which). V usage is TRBV6-2 or TRBV6-3 and J usage is TRBJ2-3; possibly TRBD1 for D (6 bases). Here the CDR3 reads CASSYSGGADTQYF. The CDR3 DNA reads as TGTGCCAGCAGTTACTCAGGGGGTGCGGATACGCAGTATTTT.